What follows are 23 T cell receptor beta chains derived from one specimen sequenced in a study of somatic mutations in cytotoxic T cells in rheumatoid arthritis. The data were produced by immunoSEQ multiplex PCR, yet TCRdb's version contains in-frame clones alone and is incomplete. The sample lists tens of thousands of clones; about 82% were seen once. The sequencing sample was made of CD8+ T cells sorted from blood. The receptors derive from a woman aged 50 to 60 in good health.

The rearrangement uses TRBV25-1 and TRBJ2-5; D is undetermined. Germline V gene lookup returns CDR1 MGHDK and CDR2 SYGVNS. The CDR3 spans 10 residues. V was shortened by 10 bases and J by 5 bases, with 8 bases between the two germline ends. The DNA for the CDR3 is TGTGCCACCCTATTTGAGACCCAGTACTTC. It codes for CATLFETQYF.

CDR3 in amino acids: CASSQPGQGKGYGYTF. The CDR3 DNA reads as TGTGCCAGCAGCCAGCCAGGACAGGGTAAAGGGTATGGCTACACCTTC. The genes are TRBV7-9 and TRBJ1-2, with 8 bases matching TRBD1. CDR3 length: 16 residues. Trimming took 5 bases from V and 5 from J; bases not matched to a gene: 13. The germline V gene has CDR1 SEHNR and CDR2 FQNEAQ (reference sequence).

This clone occurred a few times. The J gene is TRBJ2-5, the V gene TRBV5-1, with D unresolved. From germline, CDR1 is SGHRS and CDR2 YFSETQ. Between the trimmed V and J ends, which lost 0 bases and 4 bases, there was a span of 16 bases. The CDR3 is 16 residues long. CDR3 region: CASSLEYWASGETQYF. The CDR3 bases are TGCGCCAGCAGCTTGGAATACTGGGCGTCGGGAGAGACCCAGTACTTC.

This chain connects TRBV19 to TRBJ2-5; 8 positions match TRBD1. Germline V gene lookup returns CDR1 LNHDA and CDR2 SQIVND (reference sequence). After removal of 0 bases from V and 4 bases from J, the junction contained 4 bases not matched to a gene. CDR3 size: 15 residues. CDR3 sequence: CASSIEPGGRETQYF. CDR3 coding DNA: TGTGCCAGTAGTATAGAACCAGGGGGCCGAGAGACCCAGTACTTC.

This chain links TRBV7-7 with TRBJ2-7; 9 nucleotides line up with TRBD1. This CDR3 spans 13 amino acids. Germline loops: CDR1 SSHAT, CDR2 FNYEAQ (reference sequence). The CDR3 spells CASSPGQGYEQYF. CDR3 sequence (DNA): TGTGCTAGCTCACCGGGACAGGGCTACGAGCAGTACTTC.

The rearrangement links TRBV19 to TRBJ2-2, with D possibly being TRBD2 (7 bases). The V end was cut by 1 base, the J end by 6 bases, with 15 bases between. Germline-derived CDR1 and CDR2 are LNHDA and SQIVND (reference sequence). The CDR3 length is 16 residues. The CDR3 DNA reads as TGTGCCAGTAGTATAGGGGGGGGCGTATTGTCCGGGGAGCTGTTTTTT. This codes for CASSIGGGVLSGELFF.

The chain couples TRBV18 to TRBJ2-1; perhaps D is TRBD1 or TRBD2 (5 bases each). Per the germline V gene, CDR1 is KGHSH and CDR2 is LQKENI. CDR3 length equals 15 residues. V was clipped by 6 bases and J by 10 bases, with 22 bases between them. CDR3 in DNA: TGTGCCAGCTCTCGACCGGGACCGAAGAGTAGGGAGCAGTTCTTC. It specifies CASSRPGPKSREQFF. Full variable domain (rest looked up from reference TRBV18 and TRBJ2-1): NAGVMQNPRHLVRRRGQEARLRCSPMKGHSHVYWYRQLPEEGLKFMVYLQKENIIDESGMPKERFSAEFPKEGPSILRIQQVVRGDSAAYFCASSRPGPKSREQFFGPGTRLTVL.

This clone showed up just a few times. The gene calls are TRBV11-2 and TRBJ2-7, with 8 bases matching TRBD2. In germline, CDR1 is SGHAT, CDR2 FQNNGV. J was trimmed by 2 bases and V by 5 bases; bases with no gene match: 8. CDR3 size: 15 residues. The CDR3 region is CASSIAGGLTYEQYV. Here the CDR3 DNA reads TGTGCCAGCAGCATCGCGGGGGGCCTAACCTACGAGCAGTACGTC.

This clone was seen a handful of times. As DNA, the CDR3 is TGTGCCAGCAGCGGGGGAAGAAGCACAGATACGCAGTATTTT. It specifies CASSGGRSTDTQYF. This chain links TRBV6-4 with TRBJ2-3, with a possible D match to TRBD2 (6 bases). This CDR3 comprises 14 residues. Between the trimmed V and J ends, which lost 6 bases and 0 bases, there was a span of 10 bases. The germline V gene has CDR1 MRHNA and CDR2 SNTAGT.

The rearrangement joins TRBV7-9 to TRBJ2-1; tentative D call: TRBD1 (6 bases). The V gene's germline CDR1 is SEHNR and CDR2 FQNEAQ (reference sequence). The CDR3 loop spans 14 amino acids. Trimming left V 5 bases short and J 6 bases short, with 14 bases between. Here the CDR3 reads CASSPPTGSNEQFF. CDR3 bases: TGTGCCAGCAGCCCACCGACAGGTTCCAATGAGCAGTTCTTC.

V and J are TRBV28 and TRBJ2-5; 7 bases fit TRBD1. With V trimmed by 7 bases and J by 1 base, 6 bases remained unmatched. The CDR3 has 14 residues. The V gene's germline CDR1 is MDHEN and CDR2 SYDVKM. Here the CDR3 reads CASNSWTGQETQYF. CDR3 coding DNA: TGTGCCAGCAACTCATGGACAGGCCAAGAGACCCAGTACTTC.

This clone was seen more than once but under ten times. The V gene is TRBV7-2, the J gene TRBJ2-7; 10 bases are shared with TRBD2. With V trimmed by 2 bases and J by 6 bases, 10 bases remained unmatched. The CDR3 loop spans 16 amino acids. Germline assignment: CDR1 SGHTA and CDR2 FQGNSA. In DNA, the CDR3 is TGTGCCAGCAGCTTAACGCCGGGAGCGGGGGGGCTCGAGCAGTACTTC. Amino acid sequence: CASSLTPGAGGLEQYF.

This chain uses TRBV4-1 with TRBJ2-5, with D possibly matching TRBD2 (6 bases). The CDR3 runs 13 residues. Germline loops: CDR1 MGHRA, CDR2 YSYEKL. Trimming shortened V by 2 bases and J by 4 bases, and 8 bases separated the two germline ends. In DNA, the CDR3 is TGCGCCAGCAGCCAACTGGGGGGAGAGACCCAGTACTTC. It is translated as CASSQLGGETQYF.

This clone was picked up a small number of times. This chain connects TRBV19 to TRBJ1-1; possible D gene TRBD1, 6 bases. This CDR3 spans 15 amino acids. Germline V gene data show CDR1 as LNHDA and CDR2 as SQIVND (reference sequence). The V end was cut by 4 bases, the J end by 3 bases, with 15 bases between. This chain's CDR3 is CASSRTDSVDTEAFF. The DNA of the CDR3 is TGTGCCAGTAGTAGGACGGACAGTGTGGACACTGAAGCTTTCTTT.

The chain uses TRBV28 and TRBJ2-7; tentatively, D is TRBD1 or TRBD2 (6 bases each). Trimming left V 1 base short and J 3 bases short, with 10 bases between. Germline lookup yields CDR1 MDHEN and CDR2 SYDVKM. This CDR3 is built from 14 residues. The DNA for the CDR3 is TGTGCCAGCAGTTTATTCCGGGGGCTCTACGAGCAGTACGTC. Protein: CASSLFRGLYEQYV.

The V call is TRBV5-1, the J call TRBJ2-3; 7 nucleotides line up with TRBD1. The germline V gene has CDR1 SGHRS and CDR2 YFSETQ. Trimming cost V 6 bases and J 1 base; bases outside gene matches: 14. The CDR3 runs to 17 residues. CDR3 sequence: CASTPLRQGYGTDTQYF. The CDR3 DNA sequence: TGCGCCAGCACGCCCCTTCGACAGGGCTATGGCACAGATACGCAGTATTTT.

This chain uses TRBV4-2 with TRBJ1-1; TRBD1 agrees at 9 bases. J lost 4 bases, V lost 4 bases, and 10 bases had no gene match. Germline-derived CDR1 and CDR2 are LGHNA and YNFKEQ. The CDR3 contains 16 residues. CDR3 amino acids: CASSPLIQGAPTEAFF. In DNA, the CDR3 is TGTGCCAGCAGCCCATTAATACAGGGGGCGCCCACTGAAGCTTTCTTT.

This clone was found a few times. The V call is TRBV10-1, the J call TRBJ2-1; 10 bases align to TRBD2. J gave up 3 bases and V 3 bases, and 5 bases lay outside the gene matches. The germline CDR1 and CDR2 sequences are WNHNN and SYGVQD (reference sequence). This CDR3 comprises 16 residues. CDR3 nucleotides: TGCGCCAGCAGTGATTCGGAGCGGGGGGGCTACAATGAGCAGTTCTTC. Translation gives CASSDSERGGYNEQFF.

The V and J genes are TRBV25-1 and TRBJ2-1; D call uncertain. The CDR3 totals 18 residues. V was clipped by 1 base and J by 6 bases, with 22 bases between them. CDR1 and CDR2 (germline): MGHDK, SYGVNS. CDR3 DNA: TGTGCCAGCAGTGAATCCGACTTAGCCTCACTGCACTCCAATGAGCAGTTCTTC. This gives the protein CASSESDLASLHSNEQFF.

The CDR3 loop is CASSESNGGRWVQSSPLHF. CDR3 nucleotides: TGCGCCAGCAGTGAGTCGAACGGGGGGCGTTGGGTTCAGAGTTCACCCCTCCACTTT. The chain is built from TRBV10-1 and TRBJ1-6, with D perhaps TRBD1 (6 bases). Germline lookup yields CDR1 WNHNN and CDR2 SYGVQD (reference sequence). This CDR3 spans 19 amino acids. Between the trimmed V and J ends, which lost 0 bases and 9 bases, there was a span of 24 bases.

The rearrangement links TRBV4-3 to TRBJ2-1, with 14 bases that match TRBD2. The CDR3 contains 20 residues. After removal of 4 bases from V and 5 bases from J, the junction contained 16 bases not matched to a gene. The V gene's germline CDR1 is LGHNA and CDR2 YSLEER. CDR3 residues: CASSLAPPAGLAGVDNEQFF. The DNA for the CDR3 is TGCGCCAGCAGCCTAGCTCCCCCGGCGGGACTAGCGGGGGTAGACAATGAGCAGTTCTTC.

The V and J genes are TRBV6-6 and TRBJ1-1, with no clear D. CDR1 is MNHNY and CDR2 is SVGAGI in the germline V gene (reference sequence). V was pared by 4 bases and J by 4 bases, with 1 base between. The CDR3 extends over 10 amino acids. The CDR3 DNA reads TGTGCCAGCAGTTCCACTGAAGCTTTCTTT. The encoded protein is CASSSTEAFF.

The rearrangement joins TRBV6-6 to TRBJ2-3, with 11 bases matching TRBD1. Germline CDR1 reads MNHNY; CDR2 reads SVGAGI (reference sequence). CDR3 length equals 16 residues. V trimming: 0 bases; J trimming: 4 bases; junction bases outside the gene matches: 3. The CDR3 DNA reads TGTGCCAGCAGTTACTCGGACAGGGGGCATCCAGATACGCAGTATTTT. The encoded protein is CASSYSDRGHPDTQYF.